Below are 10 T cell receptor beta chains sequenced from a single sample in a study of vaccination and CD4 T cells after COVID-19. What these receptors recognize is not known. The treatment is: roughly nine-day PBMC culture with coronavirus spike peptide pools or control peptides (ViraFEST assay). Sequencing of DNA taken from cultured CD4+ T cells relied on the Oncomine TCR Beta short-read assay. Each CDR3 protein gets one entry after TCRdb re-called the PCR reads with MiXCR. The table shows around 21,000 distinct CDR3 sequences, with 45% to 70% occurring only once. Sample: CD4+ T cells from blood, cultured in vitro. The receptor set was obtained from a human donor who had recovered from COVID-19.

The chain is built from TRBV29-1 and TRBJ2-7; TRBD1 agrees at 9 bases. The CDR3 is made up of 12 amino acids. J lost 6 bases, V lost 6 bases, and 6 bases had no gene match. Germline CDR1 reads SQVTM; CDR2 reads ANQGSEA. CDR3 protein: CSVRTGAGEQYF. DNA for the CDR3: TGCAGCGTCCGGACAGGGGCGGGCGAGCAGTACTTC.

This clonotype was found a few times. The chain's CDR3 is CSALRSLVASGEETQYF. CDR3 bases: TGCAGTGCTTTGCGTAGTTTAGTGGCTAGCGGTGAAGAGACCCAGTACTTC. The rearrangement links TRBV20-1 to TRBJ2-5, with 7 bases identical to TRBD2. Germline CDR1 is DFQATT and CDR2 is SNEGSKA (reference sequence). Germline trimming cut 5 bases from V and 3 bases from J; bases unmatched to any gene: 18. The CDR3 totals 17 residues.

The chain has TRBV10-3 and TRBJ2-3; TRBD2 is a possible D gene (5 bases). CDR1 and CDR2 from the germline V gene are ENHRY and SYGVKD. V was clipped by 6 bases and J by 4 bases, with 14 bases between them. The CDR3 covers 14 residues. The CDR3 bases are TGTGCCATCAGCCCCCGAGCCGGGGCAGATACGCAGTATTTT. It translates to CAISPRAGADTQYF.

The V gene is TRBV7-2, the J gene TRBJ2-1, with D unclear. Germline V lookup: CDR1 SGHTA, CDR2 FQGNSA. The CDR3 runs 12 residues. Trimming stripped 3 bases from V and 4 bases from J, with 4 bases between. The CDR3: CASSFVYNEQFF. CDR3 DNA sequence: TGTGCCAGCAGCTTTGTTTACAATGAGCAGTTCTTC.

V is TRBV11-2 and J is TRBJ2-1; 16 bases agree with TRBD2. The germline V gene has CDR1 SGHAT and CDR2 FQNNGV. J gave up 2 bases and V 10 bases, and 11 bases lay outside the gene matches. The CDR3 is 18 residues long. CDR3 region: CATSKGLAGGGPYNEQFF. In DNA, the CDR3 is TGTGCCACCTCAAAGGGACTAGCGGGAGGGGGGCCCTACAATGAGCAGTTCTTC.

The chain employs TRBV10-2 and TRBJ2-3; D is unresolved. The CDR3 loop spans 13 amino acids. CDR1 and CDR2 (germline): WSHSY, SAAADI. V was clipped by 4 bases and J by 6 bases, with 11 bases between them. CDR3 coding DNA: TGCGCCAGCAGTGTTGGCGCCCGGGATACGCAGTATTTT. It specifies CASSVGARDTQYF.

V is TRBV7-3 and J is TRBJ2-3; weak D call: TRBD2 (7 bases). The CDR3 runs 17 residues. Trimming stripped 5 bases from V and 1 base from J, with 19 bases between. Germline values: CDR1 SGHTA, CDR2 FQGTGA. The DNA of the CDR3 is TGTGCCAGCAGCCCTCAAGGGGGGGTGGCGGGCACAGATACGCAGTATTTT. Amino acid sequence: CASSPQGGVAGTDTQYF.

The chain links TRBV19 to TRBJ2-7; 9 positions match TRBD1. This CDR3 spans 15 amino acids. V shed 3 bases, J shed 5 bases, and the junction held 8 bases outside the gene matches. Germline V gene lookup returns CDR1 LNHDA and CDR2 SQIVND (reference sequence). As DNA, the CDR3 is TGTGCCAGTAGTATTCGTGGGACAGGGAGCCACGAGCAGTACTTC. Translating it yields CASSIRGTGSHEQYF. Filled out from reference TRBV19 and TRBJ2-7, the complete variable domain reads DGGITQSPKYLFRKEGQNVTLSCEQNLNHDAMYWYRQDPGQGLRLIYYSQIVNDFQKGDIAEGYSVSREKKESFPLTVTSAQKNPTAFYLCASSIRGTGSHEQYFGPGTRLTVT.

The chain carries TRBV12-3 or TRBV12-4 and TRBJ2-5; perhaps TRBD2 as D (7 bases). This CDR3 comprises 16 residues. V was cut by 6 bases and J by 2 bases, with 19 bases left in between. The CDR3 region has the DNA TGTGCCAGCAGACCCCGGGGTGCGGGGGCTCAAGAGACCCAGTACTTC. Residues: CASRPRGAGAQETQYF.

J is TRBJ2-1 and V is TRBV6-1; 10 bases line up with TRBD1. J gave up 8 bases and V 3 bases, and 10 bases lay outside the gene matches. This CDR3 is built from 16 residues. Germline V CDR1 and CDR2: MNHNS, SASEGT. The DNA of the CDR3 is TGTGCCAGCAGTGACCCCCGGGACAGGGGATCTCATGAGCAGTTCTTC. It encodes CASSDPRDRGSHEQFF.